These 18 T cell receptor beta chains share one sample of origin, sequenced in a study of blood T cells in healthy people across ages. Through a sample-barcoded 5' primer and a J-beta primer mix, a second PCR was run for about 6 to 12 cycles. TCRdb re-called the 5' RACE reads through MiXCR, storing one row per CDR3 protein. The table records 2 million or so distinct CDR3 sequences, roughly 52% of them present only once. The specimen was blood. The receptor source for this set is a woman aged 40 to 50 in good health.

The CDR3 is CASSFARDRAYGYTF. The CDR3 bases are TGTGCCAGCAGTTTCGCACGGGACAGGGCCTATGGCTACACCTTC. The genes are TRBV12-3 or TRBV12-4 and TRBJ1-2; 9 positions agree with TRBD1. The J segment lost 4 bases and the V segment lost 3 bases, leaving 6 bases of the junction unmatched. The CDR3 covers 15 residues.

This clonotype was observed a few times. The gene calls are TRBV4-3 and TRBJ2-1; maybe TRBD2 (6 bases). V was clipped by 0 bases and J by 5 bases, with 17 bases between them. In germline, CDR1 is LGHNA, CDR2 YSLEER. The CDR3 covers 17 residues. CDR3 sequence reads: CASSQDLQGGENNEQFF. DNA of the CDR3: TGCGCCAGCAGCCAAGATCTTCAGGGCGGGGAAAACAATGAGCAGTTCTTC.

The J gene is TRBJ2-1, the V gene TRBV12-3 or TRBV12-4; weak D call: TRBD2 (6 bases). Trimming stripped 7 bases from V and 6 bases from J, with 16 bases between. CDR3 length: 14 amino acids. CDR3 loop: CASTPLRGSNEQFF. The CDR3 region has the DNA TGTGCCAGCACCCCTCTGCGGGGATCCAATGAGCAGTTCTTC.

This clonotype was recorded only once. V gene TRBV6-2 or TRBV6-3 combines with J gene TRBJ2-7, with 7 bases that match TRBD1. The CDR3 has 15 amino acids. Germline assignment: CDR1 MNHEY and CDR2 SVGEGT. The V gene end was trimmed by 2 bases and the J gene end by 2 bases; junction bases not matched to a gene: 6. DNA of the CDR3: TGTGCCAGCAGTTACCCGACAGGGATCGCCTACGAGCAGTACTTC. Residues: CASSYPTGIAYEQYF.

This rearrangement joins TRBV5-1 to TRBJ2-5; the D gene is possibly TRBD1 (6 bases). Germline V lookup: CDR1 SGHRS, CDR2 YFSETQ. V dropped 0 bases and J dropped 1 base, with 10 bases sitting between them. The CDR3 has 15 amino acids. The CDR3 region has the DNA TGCGCCAGCAGCTTGGAGGTCAGGGGCCAAGAGACCCAGTACTTC. It yields the protein CASSLEVRGQETQYF.

This clonotype occurred many times. The genes are TRBV20-1 and TRBJ2-5; the match to TRBD2 covers 9 bases. Germline trimming cut 3 bases from V and 1 base from J; bases unmatched to any gene: 6. The CDR3 totals 15 residues. CDR1 is DFQATT, CDR2 SNEGSKA, per germline (reference sequence). The CDR3 DNA is TGCAGTGCTAGGGCAGGAGCGGGGGGCCAAGAGACCCAGTACTTC. Translation gives CSARAGAGGQETQYF.

This clonotype was seen a few times. This rearrangement joins TRBV5-1 to TRBJ2-1; no clear D gene. The CDR3 loop spans 15 amino acids. Looked up from germline, CDR1 is SGHRS and CDR2 is YFSETQ. V was clipped by 0 bases and J by 5 bases, with 12 bases between them. The CDR3 sequence is CASSLGGRADNEQFF. In nucleotides, the CDR3 is TGCGCCAGCAGCTTGGGCGGTCGGGCGGACAATGAGCAGTTCTTC.

This clonotype was detected only a few times. The chain couples TRBV7-9 to TRBJ2-7; D not resolved. The J call may not be correct, given that the DNA end is closer to TRBJ2-5. Germline values: CDR1 SEHNR, CDR2 FQNEAQ (reference sequence). The CDR3 totals 14 residues. Here the CDR3 reads CASSLIGRFGTQYF. In DNA, the CDR3 is TGTGCCAGCAGCTTAATTGGTCGTTTTGGGACCCAGTACTTC.

V is TRBV20-1 and J is TRBJ2-1, with 7 nucleotides matching TRBD2. The DNA end favors TRBJ2-7, so the J call may be wrong. The CDR3 covers 13 residues. CDR1 is DFQATT, CDR2 SNEGSKA, per germline (reference sequence). The CDR3 loop is CSARASGYNEQYF. The CDR3 nucleotides are TGCAGTGCTAGGGCTAGCGGTTACAATGAGCAGTACTTC.

The sample holds a few counts of this clonotype. The chain combines TRBV29-1 with TRBJ2-5; the D is unclear. This CDR3 is built from 12 residues. V lost 4 bases and J lost 2, with 8 bases in between. Germline CDR1 reads SQVTM; CDR2 reads ANQGSEA. This CDR3 reads CSVAMLQETQYF. The CDR3 nucleotides are TGCAGCGTTGCCATGCTACAAGAGACCCAGTACTTC.

V is TRBV7-2 and J is TRBJ1-2; D unresolved. Germline CDR1 SGHTA, CDR2 FQGNSA. V lost 1 base and J lost 11, with 23 bases in between. This CDR3 contains 16 residues. The CDR3 loop reads CASSLDSRARLLGYTF. CDR3 coding DNA: TGTGCCAGCAGCTTAGACAGCCGGGCGAGACTATTGGGGTACACCTTC.

The rearrangement uses TRBV20-1 and TRBJ2-5; a weak D match, TRBD2 (5 bases). The V end lost 1 base, the J end lost 7 bases, and 22 bases lay between the germline ends. The CDR3 spans 16 residues. Germline-derived CDR1 and CDR2 are DFQATT and SNEGSKA (reference sequence). DNA of the CDR3: TGCAGTGCTAGAGCGTCAGAGGGAAGGCTTAGAGGGACCCAGTACTTC. Translating gives CSARASEGRLRGTQYF.

On this clonotype: Sequence at one end of the junction differs from germline and may be a read error. The DNA of the CDR3 is TGTGTCAGCAGTCTTCGCCGGACAGGGGGATATGGCTACACCTTC. Its translation is CVSSLRRTGGYGYTF. The chain carries TRBV28 and TRBJ1-2; 10 bases align to TRBD1. The CDR3 extends over 15 amino acids. CDR1 is MDHEN and CDR2 is SYDVKM in the germline V gene.

This clonotype was recorded a few times. A junction end diverges from the germline sequence, so it may reflect a read error. The chain couples TRBV7-7 to TRBJ2-1; 12 nucleotides agree with TRBD2. The CDR3 has 16 amino acids. Germline-derived CDR1 and CDR2 are SSHAT and FNYEAQ (reference sequence). The CDR3, as DNA: TGTGCTAGCAGCTTAGAACTAGCGGGGGGTGGCGATGAGCAGTTCTTC. Translating it yields CASSLELAGGGDEQFF.

This clonotype was counted only a few times. The genes are TRBV7-2 and TRBJ2-7; D is possibly TRBD1 (5 bases). Germline loops: CDR1 SGHTA, CDR2 FQGNSA. Trimming stripped 5 bases from V and 3 bases from J, with 8 bases between. The CDR3 loop spans 12 amino acids. The CDR3: CASSVRVYEQYF. For the CDR3, the DNA is TGTGCCAGCAGCGTCAGGGTCTACGAGCAGTACTTC.

This clonotype was seen more than once but under ten times. V is TRBV7-9 and J is TRBJ1-4; the D gene is possibly TRBD1 (5 bases). The CDR3 spans 13 residues. CDR1 is SEHNR, CDR2 FQNEAQ, per germline (reference sequence). V was shortened by 3 bases and J by 6 bases, with 8 bases between the two germline ends. The CDR3 is CASSFQGYEKLFF. CDR3 DNA sequence: TGTGCCAGCAGCTTTCAGGGATATGAAAAACTGTTTTTT.

This clonotype was detected a few times. V and J are TRBV7-9 and TRBJ2-7; 7 bases are a match to TRBD2. The CDR3 extends over 16 amino acids. The junction had 12 bases not matched to a gene; V was cut back by 5 bases and J by 2 bases. The germline V gene has CDR1 SEHNR and CDR2 FQNEAQ (reference sequence). In nucleotides, the CDR3 is TGTGCCAGCAGCCAAAGCGGGATCCCTGAAACCTACGAGCAGTACTTC. It is translated as CASSQSGIPETYEQYF.

V gene TRBV6-6 combines with J gene TRBJ2-1; TRBD1 matches at 10 bases. J was trimmed by 4 bases and V by 2 bases; bases with no gene match: 2. From germline, CDR1 is MNHNY and CDR2 SVGAGI (reference sequence). The CDR3 is 15 residues long. CDR3 DNA: TGTGCCAGCAGTTACGAGGGACAGGGGTACAATGAGCAGTTCTTC. It specifies CASSYEGQGYNEQFF.